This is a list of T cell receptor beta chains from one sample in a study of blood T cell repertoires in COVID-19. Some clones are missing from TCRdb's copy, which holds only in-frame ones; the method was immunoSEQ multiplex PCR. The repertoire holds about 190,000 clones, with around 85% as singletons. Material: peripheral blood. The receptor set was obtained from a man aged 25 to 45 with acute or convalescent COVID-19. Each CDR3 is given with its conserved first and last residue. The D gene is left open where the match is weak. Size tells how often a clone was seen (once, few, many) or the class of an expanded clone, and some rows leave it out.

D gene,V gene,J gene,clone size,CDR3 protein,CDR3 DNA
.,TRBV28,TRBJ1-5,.,CASSTGIRQPQHF,TGTGCCAGCAGTACAGGGATTAGACAGCCCCAGCATTTT
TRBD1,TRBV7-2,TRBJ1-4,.,CASSLVGEGAANEKLFF,TGTGCCAGCAGCTTAGTAGGAGAGGGGGCAGCTAATGAAAAACTGTTTTTT
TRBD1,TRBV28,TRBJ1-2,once,CASSFSTGGHYGYTF,TGTGCCAGCAGTTTTAGTACAGGGGGGCACTATGGCTACACCTTC
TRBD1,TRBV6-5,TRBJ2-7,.,CASSIYRGHYEQYF,TGTGCCAGCAGTATTTACAGGGGACACTACGAGCAGTACTTC
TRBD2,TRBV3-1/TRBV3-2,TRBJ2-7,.,CASREGGRFSEQYF,TGTGCCAGCAGGGAGGGCGGGAGATTTTCCGAGCAGTACTTC
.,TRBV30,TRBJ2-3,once,CAWSVGSMTDTQYF,TGTGCCTGGAGTGTGGGCTCGATGACAGATACGCAGTATTTT
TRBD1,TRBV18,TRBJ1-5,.,CASSPGQNQPQHF,TGTGCCAGCTCCCCGGGACAGAATCAGCCCCAGCATTTT
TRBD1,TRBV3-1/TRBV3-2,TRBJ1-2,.,CASSQAGQDYGYTF,TGTGCCAGCAGCCAAGCGGGACAGGACTATGGCTACACCTTC
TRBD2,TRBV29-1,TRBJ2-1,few,CSVVPQRGGNEQFF,TGCAGCGTCGTTCCCCAGCGGGGGGGCAATGAGCAGTTCTTC
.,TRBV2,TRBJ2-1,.,CATSRNEQFF,TGTGCCACGAGCAGGAATGAGCAGTTCTTC
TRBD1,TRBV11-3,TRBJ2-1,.,CASSFGRGLEQFF,TGTGCCAGCAGCTTCGGCAGGGGGCTAGAGCAGTTCTTC
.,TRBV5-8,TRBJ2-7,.,CASSYSLWVSEQYF,TGTGCCAGCAGTTACAGTTTATGGGTCTCCGAGCAGTACTTC
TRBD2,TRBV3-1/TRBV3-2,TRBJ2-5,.,CASSLLNGGETQYF,TGTGCCAGCAGCCTCTTGAACGGGGGGGAGACCCAGTACTTC
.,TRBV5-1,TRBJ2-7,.,CASSEAGTYEQYF,TGCGCCAGCAGTGAGGCGGGGACCTACGAGCAGTACTTC
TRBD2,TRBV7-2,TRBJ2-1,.,CASSLVGGENEQFF,TGTGCCAGCAGCTTAGTGGGAGGGGAGAATGAGCAGTTCTTC
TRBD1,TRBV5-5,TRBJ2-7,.,CASSLGQGNYEQYF,TGTGCCAGCAGCTTGGGACAGGGAAACTACGAGCAGTACTTC
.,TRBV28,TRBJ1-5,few,CASSFFTGWASNQPQHF,TGTGCCAGCAGTTTCTTCACAGGGTGGGCTAGCAATCAGCCCCAGCATTTT
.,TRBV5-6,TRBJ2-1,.,CASSALGGSYNEQFF,TGTGCCAGCAGCGCACTTGGGGGGTCCTACAATGAGCAGTTCTTC
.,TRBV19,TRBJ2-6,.,CASRGSGANVLTF,TGTGCCTCCCGCGGGTCTGGGGCCAACGTCCTGACTTTC
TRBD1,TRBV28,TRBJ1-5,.,CASSQPQGTGTQPQHF,TGTGCCAGCAGTCAACCACAGGGGACAGGGACTCAGCCCCAGCATTTT
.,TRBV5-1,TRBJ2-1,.,CASSFQGGYSDEQFF,TGCGCCAGCAGCTTCCAGGGTGGGTACTCCGATGAGCAGTTCTTC
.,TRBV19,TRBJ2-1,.,CASSIGGAGRYNEQFF,TGTGCCAGTAGTATAGGCGGTGCGGGCCGGTACAATGAGCAGTTCTTC
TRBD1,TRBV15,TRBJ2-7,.,CATSRDRGYEQYF,TGTGCCACCAGCAGGGACAGGGGCTACGAGCAGTACTTC
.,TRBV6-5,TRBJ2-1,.,CAADRKTEYNEQFF,TGTGCCGCCGACAGGAAAACCGAATACAATGAGCAGTTCTTC
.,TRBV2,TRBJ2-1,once,CASQFYNEQFF,TGTGCCAGCCAGTTTTACAATGAGCAGTTCTTC
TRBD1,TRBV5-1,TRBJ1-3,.,CASSLPGQGGNTIYF,TGCGCCAGCAGCTTACCGGGACAGGGTGGAAACACCATATATTTT
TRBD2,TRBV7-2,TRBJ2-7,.,CASSLVTSGDYEQYF,TGTGCCAGCAGCTTAGTGACTAGCGGGGACTACGAGCAGTACTTC
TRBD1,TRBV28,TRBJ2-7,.,CASRGTGLSYEQYF,TGTGCCAGCAGGGGGACAGGGTTATCCTACGAGCAGTACTTC
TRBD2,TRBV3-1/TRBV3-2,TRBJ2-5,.,CASSQRGRGETQYF,TGTGCCAGCAGCCAGCGGGGGAGAGGGGAGACCCAGTACTTC
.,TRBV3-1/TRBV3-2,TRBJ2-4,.,CASSQVQGLQGIQYF,TGTGCCAGCAGCCAAGTTCAGGGTCTCCAGGGCATTCAGTACTTC
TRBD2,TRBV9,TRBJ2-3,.,CASSARLAGTDTQYF,TGTGCCAGCAGCGCCCGACTAGCGGGCACAGATACGCAGTATTTT
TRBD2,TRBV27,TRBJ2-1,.,CASSQPGLVSNEQFF,TGTGCCAGCAGTCAGCCGGGACTAGTTAGCAATGAGCAGTTCTTC
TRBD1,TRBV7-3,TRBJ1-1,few,CASSPRGQGGYAFF,TGTGCCAGCAGCCCTCGCGGACAGGGGGGCTACGCTTTCTTT
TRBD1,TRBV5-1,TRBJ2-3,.,CASRSRGFTDTQYF,TGCGCCAGCCGATCCAGGGGGTTCACAGATACGCAGTATTTT
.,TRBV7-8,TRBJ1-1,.,CASSLERLVGTEAFF,TGTGCCAGCAGCTTAGAACGCCTAGTAGGCACTGAAGCTTTCTTT
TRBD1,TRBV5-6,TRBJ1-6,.,CASSIPGGGSSPLHF,TGTGCCAGCAGCATTCCAGGGGGCGGTTCTTCACCCCTCCACTTT
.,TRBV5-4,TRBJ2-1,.,CASSLHEEQFF,TGTGCCAGCAGCTTGCACGAGGAGCAGTTCTTC
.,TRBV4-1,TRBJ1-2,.,CASSQPEFGGYTF,TGCGCCAGCAGCCAACCTGAGTTCGGTGGCTACACCTTC
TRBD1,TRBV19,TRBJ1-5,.,CASSTWTGYQPQHF,TGTGCCAGTAGCACTTGGACAGGGTATCAGCCCCAGCATTTT
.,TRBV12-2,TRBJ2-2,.,CASRPFGGASTGELFF,TGTGCAAGTCGCCCCTTTGGGGGGGCGAGCACCGGGGAGCTGTTTTTT